The rows below give T cell receptor beta chains drawn from one sample of a study of CD8 T cell repertoires and HIV-1 epitope variants. The assay was immunoSEQ multiplex PCR, and TCRdb's table has in-frame clones only and misses some. Seen here are around 5,900 clones, around 66% observed once, and the top ten hold 40% to 55%. These receptors have no known antigen. The material sequenced was cultured CD8+ T cells derived from PBMCs. These receptors were taken from a male donor with HIV. The CDR3 runs from the conserved cysteine through the conserved F or W. D genes are given only for firm matches. Only part of the rows carry a size: once, few, many, or a class if the clone is expanded.

j_gene | v_gene | abundance | d_gene | CDR3nt | CDR3aa
TRBJ2-2 | TRBV6-4 | . | . | TGTGCCAGCAGTGAGGGGGACACCGGGGAGCTGTTTTTT | CASSEGDTGELFF
TRBJ2-5 | TRBV5-1 | . | TRBD2 | TGCGCCAGCAGCTTATTTGCTAGCGGGGACCAAGAGACCCAGTACTTC | CASSLFASGDQETQYF
TRBJ2-3 | TRBV6-5 | . | TRBD2 | TGTGCCAGCAGTTTACTAGCGGGGGGCACAGATACGCAGTATTTT | CASSLLAGGTDTQYF
TRBJ2-6 | TRBV9 | . | TRBD2 | TGTGCCAGCAGCGAAATTTACGGGAGGTCTGGGGCCAACGTCCTGACTTTC | CASSEIYGRSGANVLTF
TRBJ1-1 | TRBV18 | few | . | TGTGCCAGCTCACCTAGCGAAGGTGGGGCTTTCTTT | CASSPSEGGAFF
TRBJ2-5 | TRBV19 | . | . | TGTGCCAGTAGTACCTGGGGACGGCAAGAGACCCAGTACTTC | CASSTWGRQETQYF
TRBJ1-2 | TRBV19 | . | . | TGTGCCAGTAGTATAGGGGAGGATGGCTACACCTTC | CASSIGEDGYTF
TRBJ2-1 | TRBV6-1 | . | TRBD1 | TGTGCCACCTTATCTGGGACAGGGGACTACAATGAGCAGTTCTTC | CATLSGTGDYNEQFF
TRBJ2-5 | TRBV15 | . | . | TGTGCCACCAGCAGAGAAAGAAACACAGGAGAAGAGACCCAGTACTTC | CATSRERNTGEETQYF
TRBJ1-6 | TRBV27 | . | . | TGTGCCAGCAGTTTCAGCCAGGATTTGAATTCACCCCTCCACTTT | CASSFSQDLNSPLHF
TRBJ1-1 | TRBV10-1 | . | . | TGCGCCAGCAGTGATGGGTCTATGAACACTGAAGCTTTCTTT | CASSDGSMNTEAFF
TRBJ1-1 | TRBV5-6 | few | . | TGTGCCAGCAGCTTGAATCAGGGTAGTACTGAAGCTTTCTTT | CASSLNQGSTEAFF
TRBJ1-4 | TRBV28 | few | . | TGTGCCAGCAGTTCACTCCCGGACAGTGAAGGGGTTAATGAAAAACTGTTTTTT | CASSSLPDSEGVNEKLFF
TRBJ1-5 | TRBV6-5 | once | . | TGTGCCAGCAGTTACGGGGGCAATCAGCCCCAGCATTTT | CASSYGGNQPQHF
TRBJ1-2 | TRBV13 | . | . | TGTGCCAGCAGCTCGGACAGTGGCTATGGCTACACCTTC | CASSSDSGYGYTF
TRBJ2-7 | TRBV15 | . | . | TGTGCCACCAGCAGAGATGCCGGAGGAGAGCAGTACTTC | CATSRDAGGEQYF
TRBJ2-1 | TRBV15 | . | . | TGTGCCACCAGCAGAGATCGGACAGAGTCCTTTTACAATGAGCAGTTCTTC | CATSRDRTESFYNEQFF
TRBJ2-7 | TRBV5-1 | . | TRBD1 | TGCGCCAGCAGCTTGGAGGGGACAGCAAACTACGAGCAGTACTTC | CASSLEGTANYEQYF
TRBJ2-5 | TRBV6-5 | . | TRBD1 | TGTGCCAGCAGTTACACGCAGGGGGCGGGGGAGACCCAGTACTTC | CASSYTQGAGETQYF
TRBJ2-7 | TRBV5-6 | . | . | TGTGCCAGCAGCTTGGCCTCCTACGAGCAGTACTTC | CASSLASYEQYF
TRBJ1-2 | TRBV5-5 | once | TRBD1 | TGTGCCAGCAGCTTAGGGGACAGCGATTCGTTCTATGGCTACACCTTC | CASSLGDSDSFYGYTF
TRBJ2-2 | TRBV4-3 | . | TRBD1 | TGCGCCAGCAGCTCCGGGACAGGGCACACCGGGGAGCTGTTTTTT | CASSSGTGHTGELFF
TRBJ2-3 | TRBV4-3 | . | . | TGCGCCAGCAGCCAGGAGTGGGGAGATACGCAGTATTTT | CASSQEWGDTQYF
TRBJ2-7 | TRBV2 | . | . | TGTGCCAGCAGCCCTAGCTCCTACGAGCAGTACTTC | CASSPSSYEQYF
TRBJ1-1 | TRBV5-1 | few | . | TGCGCCAGCATCGGGGGAGAGACAAAAGCTTTCTTT | CASIGGETKAFF
TRBJ2-3 | TRBV6-1 | . | . | TGTGCCAGCAGTGAAGACGAGGGTACAGATACGCAGTATTTT | CASSEDEGTDTQYF
TRBJ2-3 | TRBV9 | . | TRBD2 | TGTGCCAGCAGCGCCTCCGGGACTAGTCAAACAGATACGCAGTATTTT | CASSASGTSQTDTQYF
TRBJ2-2 | TRBV30 | . | TRBD2 | TGTGCCTGGAGTGTAGCGGGGGGCGGGGAGCTGTTTTTT | CAWSVAGGGELFF
TRBJ2-2 | TRBV5-1 | few | TRBD1 | TGCGCCAGCAGCGGACAGGTTCCGGACACCGGGGAGCTGTTTTTT | CASSGQVPDTGELFF
TRBJ2-1 | TRBV27 | . | . | TGTGCCAGCAGCCAAGCGTACAACAATGAGCAGTTCTTC | CASSQAYNNEQFF
TRBJ2-5 | TRBV28 | . | . | TGTGCCAGCAGCAGGAGCACCGGACGGGAGACCCAGTACTTC | CASSRSTGRETQYF
TRBJ2-5 | TRBV2 | . | . | TGTGCCAGCAGTGAATCTACCCTCAGGCAAGAGACCCAGTACTTC | CASSESTLRQETQYF
TRBJ1-4 | TRBV19 | . | . | TGTGCCAGTAGTATCCCTTTCACGGATGAAAAACTGTTTTTT | CASSIPFTDEKLFF
TRBJ2-2 | TRBV6-5 | . | TRBD1 | TGTGCCAGCAGTTACGAAACAGGGGGTGGCACCGGGGAGCTGTTTTTT | CASSYETGGGTGELFF
TRBJ1-2 | TRBV7-9 | . | . | TGTGCCAGCACCTACTTGGGGGGGTCGGTCTATGGCTACACCTTC | CASTYLGGSVYGYTF
TRBJ2-3 | TRBV7-9 | . | TRBD1 | TGTGCCAGCAGCTCCGGACAGGGGGCAAGTACGCAGTATTTT | CASSSGQGASTQYF
TRBJ1-2 | TRBV7-8 | . | . | TGTGCCAGCAGCTCCCAGAGTCCTGGGCATGGCTACACCTTC | CASSSQSPGHGYTF
TRBJ1-5 | TRBV5-1 | . | . | TGCGCCAGCAGCTTGGGCGGGGCTGGGGATCAGCCCCAGCATTTT | CASSLGGAGDQPQHF
TRBJ2-7 | TRBV5-6 | . | . | TGTGCCAGCAGCTTGCCCTACGAGCAGTACTTC | CASSLPYEQYF
TRBJ1-3 | TRBV6-5 | once | . | TGTGCCAGCAGTTATACAGGTTCGGGAAACACCATATATTTT | CASSYTGSGNTIYF
TRBJ1-2 | TRBV7-2 | few | . | TGTGCCAGCAGCTACCGTCCTCGCCGGGAGGCAGAGACTAATGGCTACACCTTC | CASSYRPRREAETNGYTF
TRBJ2-4 | TRBV7-9 | . | TRBD2 | TGTGCCAGCGGGTCGGGACTAGCAAACATTCAGTACTTC | CASGSGLANIQYF